Listed here are 9 T cell receptor beta chains from one sample, sequenced in a study of T-cell reconstitution after alpha-beta-depleted transplantation in children. Molecular barcoding with unique molecular identifiers was used for the TCRbeta library. Using its own MiXCR run on the PCR reads, TCRdb lists one record per CDR3 protein. The sample carries some 200,000 distinct CDR3 sequences, about 8.7% recorded once. The specimen comprised PBMCs, mostly from graft donor cells, sampled 360 days after TCRalphabeta/CD19-depleted stem cell transplant. The receptor source for this set is a male patient aged 2 to 9 who had a stem cell transplant for acute myeloid leukemia, so the T cells may come from the graft donor.

This clonotype has a count of ten or more. This chain connects TRBV27 to TRBJ1-1, with D perhaps matching TRBD1 (6 bases). Trimming shortened V by 2 bases and J by 10 bases, and 17 bases separated the two germline ends. Germline assignment: CDR1 MNHEY and CDR2 SMNVEV (reference sequence). The CDR3 is 14 amino acids. CDR3 protein: CASSLGGHSTRAFF. Written as DNA, the CDR3 is TGTGCCAGCAGTTTAGGGGGACACTCGACGAGAGCTTTCTTT.

This clonotype occurred many times. The chain uses TRBV5-1 and TRBJ1-1; D call uncertain. Germline lookup yields CDR1 SGHRS and CDR2 YFSETQ. The CDR3 covers 14 residues. Trimming pared 2 bases from V and 1 base from J, leaving 9 bases between. The CDR3 protein is CASSFSRTNTEAFF. The CDR3 DNA reads TGCGCCAGCAGCTTTTCTAGGACGAACACTGAAGCTTTCTTT.

The chain couples TRBV5-1 to TRBJ1-1; TRBD1 aligns across 8 bases. V lost 4 bases to trimming and J lost 6 bases; unmatched junction nucleotides: 8. The CDR3 has 14 residues. Germline loops: CDR1 SGHRS, CDR2 YFSETQ. Here the CDR3 DNA reads TGCGCCAGCAGCCGGGGACAGGCTGGGGCTGAAGCTTTCTTT. Its translation is CASSRGQAGAEAFF.

The rearrangement joins TRBV7-6 to TRBJ2-6; 8 nucleotides agree with TRBD2. The trim removed 5 bases at V and 3 bases at J, leaving 9 bases unmatched. Germline V gene lookup returns CDR1 SGHVS and CDR2 FNYEAQ. There are 17 residues in the CDR3. CDR3 protein: CASSISRTSIGANVLTF. The CDR3 region has the DNA TGTGCCAGCAGCATCTCCAGGACTAGCATTGGGGCCAACGTCCTGACTTTC.

This clonotype was counted at least ten times. The rearrangement links TRBV11-3 to TRBJ2-3, with no clear D. Germline values: CDR1 SGHNT, CDR2 YENEEA. The CDR3 length is 16 residues. The V and J ends lost 5 bases and 3 bases respectively, with 18 bases between them. The DNA of the CDR3 is TGTGCCAGCAGCGCCTCGCGGACGGCCTGGACAGATACGCAGTATTTT. As protein: CASSASRTAWTDTQYF.

This clonotype was seen a few times. The genes are TRBV19 and TRBJ1-1, with D unclear. CDR3 length: 12 residues. The germline V gene encodes CDR1 LNHDA and CDR2 SQIVND (reference sequence). Trimming shortened V by 3 bases and J by 4 bases, and 6 bases separated the two germline ends. CDR3 DNA sequence: TGTGCCAGTAGTATTTTGGGCACTGAAGCTTTCTTT. Translating it yields CASSILGTEAFF.

The chain has TRBV15 and TRBJ2-4; 9 bases fit TRBD2. The ends lost 1 base at V and 7 bases at J; junction bases unmatched: 5. This CDR3 has 15 amino acids. Germline assignment: CDR1 LNHNV and CDR2 YYDKDF (reference sequence). CDR3: CATSRGGLARNIQYF. In DNA form, the CDR3 reads TGTGCCACCAGCAGAGGTGGACTAGCGCGTAACATTCAGTACTTC.

This chain links TRBV5-1 with TRBJ2-1; a weak D match, TRBD2 (5 bases). The germline V gene has CDR1 SGHRS and CDR2 YFSETQ. V was shortened by 6 bases and J by 0 bases, with 16 bases between the two germline ends. This CDR3 region has 16 residues. CDR3 loop: CASNPLDWSSYNEQFF. The CDR3 bases are TGCGCCAGCAACCCACTGGACTGGAGCTCCTACAATGAGCAGTTCTTC.

The chain couples TRBV19 to TRBJ1-1; D is unresolved. Germline loops: CDR1 LNHDA, CDR2 SQIVND (reference sequence). This CDR3 spans 15 amino acids. V was shortened by 1 base and J by 1 base, with 10 bases between the two germline ends. Here the CDR3 reads CASSIGVVGNTEAFF. Here the CDR3 DNA reads TGTGCCAGTAGTATAGGAGTAGTAGGGAACACTGAAGCTTTCTTT.